Shown below are 5 T cell receptor beta chains from a single sample sequenced in a study of T cell repertoires in cytomegalovirus infection. A single record per CDR3 protein comes from TCRdb applying MiXCR to the reads. Here the sample spans 250,000 or so distinct CDR3 sequences, approximately 9% being singletons. The sample was PBMCs. The receptors shown here come from a human donor in good health (CMV status not recorded). Some clones in this sample may be carry-over from other donors' samples.

This clonotype was counted ten times or more. The chain links TRBV7-2 to TRBJ1-4, with 9 bases fitting TRBD1. Losses at the gene ends were 4 bases for V and 4 bases for J; bases not matched to a gene: 1. The CDR3 loop spans 14 amino acids. The germline CDR1 and CDR2 sequences are SGHTA and FQGNSA. CDR3 residues: CASSSDRGNEKLFF. Here the CDR3 DNA reads TGTGCCAGCAGCTCGGACAGGGGTAATGAAAAACTGTTTTTT.

As to this clonotype: An end of the junction differs from the germline gene, which may be a read error. The V call is TRBV29-1, the J call TRBJ2-7; 7 positions match TRBD2. CDR1 and CDR2 (germline): SQVTM, ANQGSEA. The CDR3 is 12 amino acids. The CDR3, as DNA: TGCAGCGTGGAAGGGCTAGCGGACCAGCAGTACTTC. Amino acid sequence: CSVEGLADQQYF.

This clonotype came up a few times. V usage is TRBV11-2 and J usage is TRBJ1-5; D gene ambiguous. The CDR3 contains 15 residues. From germline, CDR1 is SGHAT and CDR2 FQNNGV. V was clipped by 1 base and J by 3 bases, with 10 bases between them. CDR3: CASSLGIGVNQPQHF. The DNA of the CDR3 is TGTGCCAGCAGCTTAGGTATAGGTGTCAATCAGCCCCAGCATTTT.

The chain carries TRBV25-1 and TRBJ2-2; possibly TRBD1 for D (5 bases). CDR1 is MGHDK, CDR2 SYGVNS, per germline. There are 12 residues in the CDR3. The V and J ends lost 7 bases and 4 bases respectively, with 7 bases between them. CDR3 DNA sequence: TGTGCCAGCACCCAGGGCACCGGGGAGCTGTTTTTT. Its protein is CASTQGTGELFF.

This clonotype was observed at least ten times. The rearrangement joins TRBV7-2 to TRBJ2-2; TRBD2 is a possible D gene (5 bases). V gave up 1 base and J gave up 7 bases, with 13 bases separating them. CDR1 and CDR2 (germline): SGHTA, FQGNSA. The CDR3 totals 15 residues. DNA of the CDR3: TGTGCCAGCAGCTTAGGGGCTCGGGGTGGCGGGGAGCTGTTTTTT. This codes for CASSLGARGGGELFF. The full variable domain, completed using reference TRBV7-2 and TRBJ2-2, is GAGVSQSPSNKVTEKGKDVELRCDPISGHTALYWYRQSLGQGLEFLIYFQGNSAPDKSGLPSDRFSAERTGGSVSTLTIQRTQQEDSAVYLCASSLGARGGGELFFGEGSRLTVL.